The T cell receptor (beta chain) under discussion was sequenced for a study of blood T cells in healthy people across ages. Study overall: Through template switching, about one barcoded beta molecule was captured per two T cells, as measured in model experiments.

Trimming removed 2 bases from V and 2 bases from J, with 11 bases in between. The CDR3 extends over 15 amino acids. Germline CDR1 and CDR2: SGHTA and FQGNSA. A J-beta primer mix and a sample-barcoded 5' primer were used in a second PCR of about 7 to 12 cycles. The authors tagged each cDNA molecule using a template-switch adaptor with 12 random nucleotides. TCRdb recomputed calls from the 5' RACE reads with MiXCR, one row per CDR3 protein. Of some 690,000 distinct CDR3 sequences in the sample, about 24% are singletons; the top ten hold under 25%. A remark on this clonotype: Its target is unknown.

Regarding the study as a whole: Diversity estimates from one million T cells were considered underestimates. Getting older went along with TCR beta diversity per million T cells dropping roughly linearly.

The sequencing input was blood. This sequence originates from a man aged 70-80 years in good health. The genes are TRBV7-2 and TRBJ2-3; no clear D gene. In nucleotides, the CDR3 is TGTGCCAGCAGCTTAACGACTCTTAACACAGATACGCAGTATTTT. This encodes CASSLTTLNTDTQYF.